These 18 T cell receptor beta chains were sequenced from one sample in a study of shared clonotypes between healthy human individuals. Terminally differentiated effector memory CD45RA+ cells were excluded from the naive CD8 cells, which were CD45RO-negative and positively selected for CCR7. The repertoire was sequenced with immunoSEQ multiplex PCR; TCRdb's copy has only in-frame clones and lacks some. The data show 550,000 to 600,000 clones, 98% seen once. Sequences were obtained from naive CD8+ T cells sorted from blood. The receptors come from a man aged 30-40 years in good health.

V usage is TRBV4-1 and J usage is TRBJ1-5, with 8 bases aligning to TRBD1. J was trimmed by 5 bases and V by 1 base; bases with no gene match: 7. CDR1 and CDR2 (germline): MGHRA, YSYEKL. The CDR3 consists of 16 residues. The CDR3 here is CASSQVDRGWDQPQHF. The DNA for the CDR3 is TGCGCCAGCAGCCAAGTAGACAGGGGATGGGATCAGCCCCAGCATTTT.

CDR3 in DNA: TGTGCCAGCAGCCCCCGGGGACGGGAACCCTACGAGCAGTACTTC. Protein sequence: CASSPRGREPYEQYF. This chain uses TRBV5-4 with TRBJ2-7; tentatively, D is TRBD1 or TRBD2 (5 bases each). Germline assignment: CDR1 SGHNT and CDR2 YYREEE (reference sequence). V shed 4 bases and J shed 2 bases, with 16 bases lying between them. The CDR3 runs 15 residues.

The chain uses TRBV7-2 and TRBJ2-1, with 9 positions matching TRBD2. Germline CDR1 and CDR2: SGHTA and FQGNSA. This CDR3 has 15 residues. V lost 3 bases to trimming and J lost 5 bases; unmatched junction nucleotides: 5. CDR3 coding DNA: TGTGCCAGCAGCTTCCTAAGCGGGGGGCACAATGAGCAGTTCTTC. This encodes CASSFLSGGHNEQFF.

This chain joins TRBV27 and TRBJ1-5; D is ambiguous. This CDR3 has 13 residues. Germline loops: CDR1 MNHEY, CDR2 SMNVEV (reference sequence). V shed 3 bases and J shed 5 bases, with 8 bases lying between them. The CDR3 sequence: CASSFFSDQPQHF. Written as DNA, the CDR3 is TGTGCCAGCAGTTTCTTCTCGGATCAGCCCCAGCATTTT.

The V gene is TRBV7-8, the J gene TRBJ2-1; 11 nucleotides agree with TRBD2. The CDR3 runs to 18 residues. Per germline, CDR1 SGHVS and CDR2 FQNEAQ. The junction had 9 bases not matched to a gene; V was cut back by 1 base and J by 4 bases. In nucleotides, the CDR3 is TGTGCCAGCAGCTTAGGGGGTACTAGCGGGAGCCGATACAATGAGCAGTTCTTC. This codes for CASSLGGTSGSRYNEQFF.

V gene TRBV4-1 combines with J gene TRBJ2-5, with 13 bases identical to TRBD2. Germline CDR1 reads MGHRA; CDR2 reads YSYEKL. This CDR3 contains 19 residues. V trimming: 4 bases; J trimming: 2 bases; junction bases outside the gene matches: 13. As DNA, the CDR3 is TGCGCCAGCAGCCCCCGAGTGGGACTAGCGGGACCGCTTCAAGAGACCCAGTACTTC. Its protein is CASSPRVGLAGPLQETQYF.

The chain is built from TRBV5-1 and TRBJ2-3; perhaps TRBD2 as D (6 bases). The germline V gene encodes CDR1 SGHRS and CDR2 YFSETQ. V dropped 4 bases and J dropped 4 bases, with 19 bases sitting between them. This CDR3 has 16 residues. The CDR3 DNA is TGCGCCAGCAGCCCGGAGGGACGGGAGTGGGCAGATACGCAGTATTTT. Residues: CASSPEGREWADTQYF.

The chain has TRBV5-6 and TRBJ1-4; 7 bases are shared with TRBD1. The junction had 11 bases not matched to a gene; V was cut back by 4 bases and J by 5 bases. CDR3 length equals 16 residues. Germline CDR1 reads SGHDT; CDR2 reads YYEEEE. CDR3 region: CASSHGGGGGNEKLFF. In nucleotides, the CDR3 is TGTGCCAGCAGCCACGGAGGGGGCGGCGGGAATGAAAAACTGTTTTTT.

The CDR3, as DNA: TGTGCCAGCAGTTTATCAGGGATTCAGACCCAGTACTTC. Encoded protein: CASSLSGIQTQYF. J is TRBJ2-5 and V is TRBV27; D is uncertain. The CDR3 loop spans 13 amino acids. Trimming took 0 bases from V and 6 from J, leaving 8 bases between them. Germline V lookup: CDR1 MNHEY, CDR2 SMNVEV (reference sequence).

This clone has a single count. The chain links TRBV7-9 to TRBJ2-5; weak D call: TRBD2 (6 bases). Trimming took off 7 bases at V and 2 bases at J, with 14 bases between the two ends. CDR1 SEHNR and CDR2 FQNEAQ come from the germline V gene (reference sequence). The CDR3 runs to 14 residues. CDR3 loop: CASTLGGVQETQYF. DNA for the CDR3: TGTGCCAGCACCTTGGGGGGAGTTCAAGAGACCCAGTACTTC.

In its sample, this clone was seen once. This chain connects TRBV29-1 to TRBJ1-2; D is ambiguous. Germline values: CDR1 SQVTM, CDR2 ANQGSEA. The V end lost 2 bases, the J end lost 14 bases, and 6 bases lay between the germline ends. This CDR3 contains 8 residues. The CDR3 sequence is CSVEPWTF. The CDR3 coding sequence is TGCAGCGTTGAACCCTGGACCTTC.

In the case of this clone: The same CDR3 arises from other DNA sequences in this sample as well. J is TRBJ2-7 and V is TRBV7-6; 12 nucleotides agree with TRBD2. The CDR3 is 15 residues long. Unmatched junction bases numbered 2, after V lost 4 bases and J lost 1 base. CDR1 is SGHVS and CDR2 is FNYEAQ in the germline V gene. CDR3 region: CASSYGLAGSYEQYF. Here the CDR3 DNA reads TGTGCCAGCAGCTACGGACTAGCGGGATCCTACGAGCAGTACTTC. Full variable domain (remainder filled in from reference TRBV7-6 and TRBJ2-7): GAGVSQSPRYKVTKRGQDVALRCDPISGHVSLYWYRQALGQGPEFLTYFNYEAQQDKSGLPNDRFSAERPEGSISTLTIQRTEQRDSAMYRCASSYGLAGSYEQYFGPGTRLTVT.

The chain uses TRBV5-1 and TRBJ1-1; maybe TRBD1 (6 bases). CDR3 length equals 15 residues. Trimming took off 0 bases at V and 4 bases at J, with 13 bases between the two ends. CDR1 and CDR2 from the germline V gene are SGHRS and YFSETQ. As DNA, the CDR3 is TGCGCCAGCAGCTTGGCCGGGGGCGCCAGCACTGAAGCTTTCTTT. It encodes CASSLAGGASTEAFF.

This chain uses TRBV7-9 with TRBJ2-1; 13 bases line up with TRBD2. Trimming at V came to 6 bases and at J to 7 bases, leaving 15 bases not matched to a gene. The CDR3 sequence is 18 residues long. The germline CDR1 and CDR2 sequences are SEHNR and FQNEAQ (reference sequence). The CDR3 reads CASRWTILAGGPGNEQFF. CDR3 DNA: TGTGCCAGCAGGTGGACGATACTAGCGGGAGGGCCCGGGAATGAGCAGTTCTTC.

The gene calls are TRBV7-9 and TRBJ2-7; 8 bases line up with TRBD2. Trimming at V came to 3 bases and at J to 0 bases, leaving 4 bases not matched to a gene. CDR3 length equals 15 residues. Germline V gene sequence: CDR1 SEHNR, CDR2 FQNEAQ (reference sequence). The CDR3 loop is CASSFGAGVSYEQYF. CDR3 DNA: TGTGCCAGCAGCTTCGGAGCGGGAGTCTCCTACGAGCAGTACTTC.

The chain joins TRBV10-2 to TRBJ2-7, with 12 bases fitting TRBD2. The CDR3 consists of 13 residues. V lost 6 bases, J lost 7 bases, and 4 bases stayed unmatched. Germline CDR1 and CDR2: WSHSY and SAAADI. For the CDR3, the DNA is TGCGCCAGCAGGGGACTAGCGGGCGGGGAGCAGTACTTC. The encoded protein is CASRGLAGGEQYF.

This clone came up once. V gene TRBV5-1 combines with J gene TRBJ2-1, with TRBD2 matching over 9 bases. The trim removed 3 bases at V and 6 bases at J, leaving 10 bases unmatched. Germline V gene sequence: CDR1 SGHRS, CDR2 YFSETQ. The length of the CDR3 is 16 residues. CDR3 in amino acids: CASSSLQTSGFNEQFF. The CDR3 DNA reads TGCGCCAGCAGCTCTCTGCAGACTAGCGGTTTCAATGAGCAGTTCTTC.

The CDR3 loop reads CASSLDAGANDYGYTF. The CDR3 nucleotides are TGTGCCAGCAGCTTGGATGCGGGGGCAAATGACTATGGCTACACCTTC. The rearrangement uses TRBV5-4 and TRBJ1-2; D is possibly TRBD1 (6 bases). CDR1 is SGHNT, CDR2 YYREEE, per germline (reference sequence). The V and J ends lost 0 bases and 3 bases respectively, with 15 bases between them. The CDR3 is 16 amino acids.